This T cell receptor (beta chain) is drawn from a study of T cells in Graves' hyperthyroidism and ophthalmopathy. Background on the study: Peripheral blood was acquired at first diagnosis, ahead of any therapy whatsoever. Findings of the study overall: Most thyroid clonotypes that were expanded above 0.001 also turned up in blood. A 13 V-J model separated ophthalmopathy from stable hyperthyroidism.

V dropped 7 bases and J dropped 5 bases, with 30 bases sitting between them. In germline, CDR1 is SGHAT, CDR2 FQDESV (reference sequence). The CDR3 runs to 19 residues. From RNA transcripts, TCR beta CDR3 regions were amplified. HTBI primers were the set used in a first-round RT-PCR of the TCR CDR3. Each CDR3 protein is one row after TCRdb ran MiXCR on the multiplex PCR reads. The sample shows approximately 620,000 distinct CDR3 sequences, around 15% of them seen only once. Fresh peripheral blood, approximately 9.6 ml, yielded the PBMCs. This clonotype came up many times. Its antigen is unidentified. The sequencing input was blood. The receptor comes from a middle-aged woman with Graves' ophthalmopathy. The chain links TRBV11-1 to TRBJ2-1, with D possibly matching TRBD2 (7 bases). This CDR3 reads CASTPGGAGARKQNNEQFF. The CDR3 region has the DNA TGTGCCAGCACCCCGGGGGGCGCGGGGGCTCGGAAGCAAAACAATGAGCAGTTCTTC.